This TCR beta chain was recovered during a study of blood T cell repertoires in COVID-19. Study at large: Acute and convalescent COVID-19 samples came from the United States, Italy and Spain.

Generated by immunoSEQ multiplex PCR, the TCRdb table keeps only in-frame clones and is missing some. The sample yields some 250,000 clones, around 81% seen once. The sample was peripheral blood. This sequence originates from a man younger than 45 who had recovered from COVID-19.

CDR3 in DNA: TGCGCCAGCAGCCAGACACTAGCGGGGGTGGGGGATACGCAGTATTTT. Its protein product is CASSQTLAGVGDTQYF. The genes are TRBV4-1 and TRBJ2-3, with 11 bases fitting TRBD2. Trimming removed 3 bases from V and 6 bases from J; junction bases left unmatched: 8. The CDR3 consists of 16 residues. CDR1 is MGHRA, CDR2 YSYEKL, per germline.